Shown below are 8 T cell receptor beta chains from a single sample sequenced in a study of T-cell reconstitution after alpha-beta-depleted transplantation in children. Unique molecular identifiers were built into the TCRbeta library. TCRdb re-analysed the PCR reads in MiXCR, keeping a single row per CDR3 protein. The sample includes over 150,000 distinct CDR3 sequences, approximately 15% of them seen just once. The material sequenced was PBMCs from the stem cell graft donor, taken from the stem cell graft. The receptors stem from a human donor who donated a stem cell graft to a child with acute lymphoblastic leukemia.

The table lists this clonotype with many counts. The rearrangement links TRBV25-1 to TRBJ2-7, with D hard to call. Germline CDR1 reads MGHDK; CDR2 reads SYGVNS. The V and J ends lost 3 bases and 4 bases respectively, with 13 bases between them. The CDR3 spans 14 residues. The CDR3: CASSDVGSVYEQYF. The CDR3 bases are TGTGCCAGCAGTGACGTCGGGTCCGTATACGAGCAGTACTTC.

The chain employs TRBV18 and TRBJ1-1; a possible D gene is TRBD1 (5 bases). This CDR3 is built from 16 residues. The V end lost 3 bases, the J end lost 3 bases, and 17 bases lay between the germline ends. The germline CDR1 and CDR2 sequences are KGHSH and LQKENI. The CDR3 spells CASSPQTGTVDTEAFF. CDR3 sequence (DNA): TGTGCCAGCTCACCGCAGACCGGGACGGTGGACACTGAAGCTTTCTTT.

This clonotype was seen at least ten times. The V call is TRBV10-3, the J call TRBJ2-3; TRBD2 aligns across 13 bases. The germline V gene has CDR1 ENHRY and CDR2 SYGVKD. The CDR3 length is 17 residues. After removal of 2 bases from V and 4 bases from J, the junction contained 6 bases not matched to a gene. In nucleotides, the CDR3 is TGTGCCATCAGTGAGCGAGGACTAGCGGGAGTACCAGATACGCAGTATTTT. Translation gives CAISERGLAGVPDTQYF.

A word on this clonotype: This may be a read error: a much more frequent sequence differs by one nucleotide. The rearrangement joins TRBV10-3 to TRBJ2-3; D is uncertain. The CDR3 has 12 residues. Germline V CDR1 and CDR2: ENHRY, SYGVKD. Trimming took off 2 bases at V and 6 bases at J, with 6 bases between the two ends. Written as DNA, the CDR3 is TGTGCCATCAGTGAGGTGCCTGATACGCAGTATTTT. Translation: CAISEVPDTQYF.

Many counts were recorded for this clonotype. V gene TRBV10-3 combines with J gene TRBJ2-7, with TRBD2 as a possible D gene (5 bases). V dropped 0 bases and J dropped 4 bases, with 10 bases sitting between them. Germline V gene lookup returns CDR1 ENHRY and CDR2 SYGVKD. The CDR3 has 14 residues. CDR3 region: CAISESIGGYEQYF. The CDR3 DNA sequence: TGTGCCATCAGTGAGTCGATTGGAGGATACGAGCAGTACTTC.

This chain joins TRBV7-8 and TRBJ2-3; TRBD2 aligns across 11 bases. The CDR3 runs 16 residues. With 5 bases clipped from V and 5 bases from J, the junction kept 9 bases outside the gene matches. Germline V gene lookup returns CDR1 SGHVS and CDR2 FQNEAQ. CDR3 loop: CASSAFTSGSGDTQYF. Here the CDR3 DNA reads TGTGCCAGCAGCGCTTTCACTAGCGGGAGTGGAGATACGCAGTATTTT.

Many counts were recorded for this clonotype. The chain couples TRBV12-3 or TRBV12-4 to TRBJ1-2; D gene uncertain. V dropped 0 bases and J dropped 8 bases, with 10 bases sitting between them. The CDR3 covers 13 residues. This CDR3 is CASSLAASGGYTF. The CDR3 coding sequence is TGTGCCAGCAGTTTAGCGGCTTCGGGAGGCTACACCTTC.

The chain combines TRBV6-2 or TRBV6-3 with TRBJ2-7; D is possibly TRBD2 (6 bases). V was pared by 6 bases and J by 0 bases, with 18 bases between. Germline lookup yields CDR1 MNHEY and CDR2 SVGEGT. This CDR3 is 16 amino acids long. CDR3 sequence reads: CASSPAGSGSSYEQYF. The DNA of the CDR3 is TGTGCCAGCAGCCCCGCGGGTTCCGGGAGCTCCTACGAGCAGTACTTC.